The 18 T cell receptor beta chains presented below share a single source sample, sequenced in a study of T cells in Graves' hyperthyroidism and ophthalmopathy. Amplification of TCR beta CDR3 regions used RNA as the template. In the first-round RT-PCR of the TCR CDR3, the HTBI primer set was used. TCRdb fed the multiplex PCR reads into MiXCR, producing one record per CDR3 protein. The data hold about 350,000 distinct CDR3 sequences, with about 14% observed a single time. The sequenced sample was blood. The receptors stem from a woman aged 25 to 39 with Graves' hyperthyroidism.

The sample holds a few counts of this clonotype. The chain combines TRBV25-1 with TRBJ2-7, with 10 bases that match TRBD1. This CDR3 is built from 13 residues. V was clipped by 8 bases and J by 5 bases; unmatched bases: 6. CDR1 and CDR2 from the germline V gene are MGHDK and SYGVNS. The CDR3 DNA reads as TGTGCCAGCCGAGGACAGGGGGAGAACGAGCAGTACTTC. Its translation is CASRGQGENEQYF.

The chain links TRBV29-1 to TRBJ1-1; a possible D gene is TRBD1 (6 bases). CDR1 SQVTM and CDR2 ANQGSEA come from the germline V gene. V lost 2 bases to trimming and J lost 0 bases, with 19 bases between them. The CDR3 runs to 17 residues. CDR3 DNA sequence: TGCAGCGTTGAACTGATGATATACAGGGCCATGAACACTGAAGCTTTCTTT. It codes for CSVELMIYRAMNTEAFF.

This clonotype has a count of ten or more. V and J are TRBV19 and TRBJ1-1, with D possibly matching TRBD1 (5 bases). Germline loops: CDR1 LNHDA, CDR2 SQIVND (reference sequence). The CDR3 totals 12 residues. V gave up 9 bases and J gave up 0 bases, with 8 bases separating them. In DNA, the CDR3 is TGTGCCAGCCGGGACGTGAACACTGAAGCTTTCTTT. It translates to CASRDVNTEAFF.

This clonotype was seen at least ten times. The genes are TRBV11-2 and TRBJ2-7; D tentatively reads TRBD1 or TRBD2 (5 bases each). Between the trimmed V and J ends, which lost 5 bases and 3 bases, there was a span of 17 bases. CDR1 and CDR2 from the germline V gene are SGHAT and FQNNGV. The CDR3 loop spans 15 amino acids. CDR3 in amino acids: CASSGAGPRVYEQYF. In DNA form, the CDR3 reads TGTGCCAGCAGCGGGGCCGGGCCGCGGGTCTACGAGCAGTACTTC.

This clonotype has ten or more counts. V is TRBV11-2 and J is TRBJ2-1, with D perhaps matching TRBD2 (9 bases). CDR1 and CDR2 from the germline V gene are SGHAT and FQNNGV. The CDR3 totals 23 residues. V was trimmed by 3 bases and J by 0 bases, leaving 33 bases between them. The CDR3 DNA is TGTGCCAGCAGCTTCGACAGGGGCCAAGGGCTAGCGGGGAAAACGCGCTCCTACAATGAGCAGTTCTTC. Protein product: CASSFDRGQGLAGKTRSYNEQFF.

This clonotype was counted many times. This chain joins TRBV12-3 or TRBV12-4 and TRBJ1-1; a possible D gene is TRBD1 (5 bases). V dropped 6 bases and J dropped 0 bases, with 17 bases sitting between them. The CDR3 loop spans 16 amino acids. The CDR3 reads CASSPTRGGLNTEAFF. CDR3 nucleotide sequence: TGTGCCAGCAGCCCTACCCGGGGGGGATTGAACACTGAAGCTTTCTTT.

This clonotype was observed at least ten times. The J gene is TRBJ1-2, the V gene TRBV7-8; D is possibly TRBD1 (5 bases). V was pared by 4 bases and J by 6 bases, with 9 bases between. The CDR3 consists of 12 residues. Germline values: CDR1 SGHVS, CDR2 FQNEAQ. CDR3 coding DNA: TGTGCCAGCAGCTCGGGGGAGGATGGCTACACCTTC. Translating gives CASSSGEDGYTF.

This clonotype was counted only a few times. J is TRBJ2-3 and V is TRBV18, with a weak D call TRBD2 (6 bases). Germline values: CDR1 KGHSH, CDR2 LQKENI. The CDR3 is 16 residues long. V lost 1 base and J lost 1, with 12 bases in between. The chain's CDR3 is CASSPRFSGRTDTQYF. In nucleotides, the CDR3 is TGTGCCAGCTCACCACGGTTTAGCGGACGCACAGATACGCAGTATTTT. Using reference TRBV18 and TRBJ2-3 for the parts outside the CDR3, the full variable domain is NAGVMQNPRHLVRRRGQEARLRCSPMKGHSHVYWYRQLPEEGLKFMVYLQKENIIDESGMPKERFSAEFPKEGPSILRIQQVVRGDSAAYFCASSPRFSGRTDTQYFGPGTRLTVL.

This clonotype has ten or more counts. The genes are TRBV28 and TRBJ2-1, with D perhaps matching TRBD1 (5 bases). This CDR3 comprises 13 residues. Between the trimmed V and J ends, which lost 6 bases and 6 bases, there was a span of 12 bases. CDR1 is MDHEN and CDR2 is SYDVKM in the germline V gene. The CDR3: CASSLFDSNEQFF. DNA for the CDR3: TGTGCCAGCAGCCTTTTCGACAGCAATGAGCAGTTCTTC.

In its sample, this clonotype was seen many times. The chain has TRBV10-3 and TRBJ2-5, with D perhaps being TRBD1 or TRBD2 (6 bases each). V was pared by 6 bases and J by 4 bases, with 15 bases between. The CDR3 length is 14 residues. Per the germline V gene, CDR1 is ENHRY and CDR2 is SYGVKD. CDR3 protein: CAISTGRTSETQYF. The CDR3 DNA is TGTGCCATCAGCACAGGGAGGACATCAGAGACCCAGTACTTC.

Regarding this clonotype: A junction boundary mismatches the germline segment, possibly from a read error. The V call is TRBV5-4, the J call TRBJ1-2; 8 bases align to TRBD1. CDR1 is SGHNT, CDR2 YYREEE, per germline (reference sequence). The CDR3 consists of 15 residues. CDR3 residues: CASSLVTGGNYEQSF. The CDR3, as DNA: TGTGCCAGCAGCTTGGTTACAGGGGGTAACTATGAGCAGTCCTTC.

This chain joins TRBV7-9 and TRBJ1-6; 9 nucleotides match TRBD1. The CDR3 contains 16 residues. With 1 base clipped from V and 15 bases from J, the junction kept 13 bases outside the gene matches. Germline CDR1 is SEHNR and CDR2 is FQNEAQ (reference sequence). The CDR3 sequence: CASSLDAGQGTSVLHF. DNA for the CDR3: TGTGCCAGCAGCTTAGACGCGGGACAGGGAACAAGTGTCCTCCACTTT.

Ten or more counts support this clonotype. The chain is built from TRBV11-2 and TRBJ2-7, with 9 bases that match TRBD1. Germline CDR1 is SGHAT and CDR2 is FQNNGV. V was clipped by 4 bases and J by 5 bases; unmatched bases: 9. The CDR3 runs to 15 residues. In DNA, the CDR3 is TGTGCCAGCAGCTACCCGGGACAGGGCGGCCACGAGCAGTACTTC. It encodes CASSYPGQGGHEQYF.

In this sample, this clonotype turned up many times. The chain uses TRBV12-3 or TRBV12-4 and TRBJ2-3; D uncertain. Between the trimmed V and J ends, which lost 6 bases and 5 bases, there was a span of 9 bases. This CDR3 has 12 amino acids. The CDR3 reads CASRGPGDTQYF. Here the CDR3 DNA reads TGTGCCAGCAGAGGCCCCGGAGATACGCAGTATTTT.

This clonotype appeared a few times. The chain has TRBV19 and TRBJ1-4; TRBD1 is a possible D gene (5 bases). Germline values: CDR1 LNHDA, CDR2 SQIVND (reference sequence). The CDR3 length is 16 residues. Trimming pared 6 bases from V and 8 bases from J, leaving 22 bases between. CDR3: CASRNLGTREAEKLFF. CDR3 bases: TGTGCCAGTAGAAACCTCGGGACTCGCGAGGCCGAAAAACTGTTTTTT.

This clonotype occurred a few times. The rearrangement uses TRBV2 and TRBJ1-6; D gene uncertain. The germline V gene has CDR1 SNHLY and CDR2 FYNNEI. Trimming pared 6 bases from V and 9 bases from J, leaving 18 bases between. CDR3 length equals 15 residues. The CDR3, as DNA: TGTGCCAGCAGCCCCCTTGACGGCGGTACTTCACCCCTCCACTTT. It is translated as CASSPLDGGTSPLHF.

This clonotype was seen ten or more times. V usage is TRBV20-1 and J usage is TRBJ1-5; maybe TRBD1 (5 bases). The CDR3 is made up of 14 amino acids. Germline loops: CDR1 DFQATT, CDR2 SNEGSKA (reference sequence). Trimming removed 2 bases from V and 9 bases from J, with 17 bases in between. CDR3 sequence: CSARRLQGDGPQHF. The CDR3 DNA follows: TGCAGTGCTAGACGTCTGCAGGGCGACGGGCCCCAGCATTTT.

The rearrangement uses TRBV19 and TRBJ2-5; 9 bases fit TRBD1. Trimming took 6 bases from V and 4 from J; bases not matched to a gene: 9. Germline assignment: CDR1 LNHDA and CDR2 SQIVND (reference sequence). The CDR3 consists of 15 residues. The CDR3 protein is CASRETGTGLETQYF. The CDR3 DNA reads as TGTGCCAGTAGAGAAACCGGGACAGGGTTAGAGACCCAGTACTTC.